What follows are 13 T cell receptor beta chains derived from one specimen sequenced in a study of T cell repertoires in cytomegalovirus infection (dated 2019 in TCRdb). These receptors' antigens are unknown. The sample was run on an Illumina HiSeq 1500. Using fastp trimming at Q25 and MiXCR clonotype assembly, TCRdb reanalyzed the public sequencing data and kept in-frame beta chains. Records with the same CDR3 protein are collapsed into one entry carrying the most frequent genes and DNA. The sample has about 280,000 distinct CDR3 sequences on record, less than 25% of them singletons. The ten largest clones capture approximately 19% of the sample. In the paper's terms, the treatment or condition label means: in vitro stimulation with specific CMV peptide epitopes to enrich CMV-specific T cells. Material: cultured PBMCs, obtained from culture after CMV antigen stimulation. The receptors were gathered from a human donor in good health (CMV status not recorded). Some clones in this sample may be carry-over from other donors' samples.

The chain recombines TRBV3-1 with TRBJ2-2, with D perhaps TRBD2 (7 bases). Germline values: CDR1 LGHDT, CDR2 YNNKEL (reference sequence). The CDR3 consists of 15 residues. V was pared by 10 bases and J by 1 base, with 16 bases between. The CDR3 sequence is CAISRGPGNTGELFF. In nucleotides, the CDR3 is TGTGCCATTTCGCGGGGGCCAGGGAACACCGGGGAGCTGTTTTTT.

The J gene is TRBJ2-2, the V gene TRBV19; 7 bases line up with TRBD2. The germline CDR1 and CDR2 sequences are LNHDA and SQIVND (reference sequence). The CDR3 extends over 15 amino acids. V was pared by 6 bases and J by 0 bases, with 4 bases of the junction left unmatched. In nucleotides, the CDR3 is TGTGCCAGTAGAGCCGGGACTACGAACACCGGGGAGCTGTTTTTT. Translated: CASRAGTTNTGELFF.

The CDR3: CASSIDLAGRVWCIAKNIQYF. The CDR3, as DNA: TGTGCCAGTAGTATAGATTTAGCGGGAAGGGTCTGGTGTATAGCCAAAAACATTCAGTACTTC. The chain employs TRBV19 and TRBJ2-4; TRBD2 aligns across 8 bases. Germline values: CDR1 LNHDA, CDR2 SQIVND (reference sequence). The CDR3 covers 21 residues. V was pared by 0 bases and J by 0 bases, with 16 bases of the junction left unmatched. The full variable domain, in which reference TRBV19 and TRBJ2-4 provide the parts outside the CDR3, is DGGITQSPKYLFRKEGQNVTLSCEQNLNHDAMYWYRQDPGQGLRLIYYSQIVNDFQKGDIAEGYSVSREKKESFPLTVTSAQKNPTAFYLCASSIDLAGRVWCIAKNIQYFGAGTRLSVL.

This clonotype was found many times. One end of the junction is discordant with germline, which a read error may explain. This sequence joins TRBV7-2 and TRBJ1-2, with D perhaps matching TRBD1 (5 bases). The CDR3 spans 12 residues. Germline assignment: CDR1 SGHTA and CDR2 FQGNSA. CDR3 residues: CASSLDGGGDTF. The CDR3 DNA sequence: TGTGCCAGCAGCTTAGATGGGGGTGGCGACACCTTC.

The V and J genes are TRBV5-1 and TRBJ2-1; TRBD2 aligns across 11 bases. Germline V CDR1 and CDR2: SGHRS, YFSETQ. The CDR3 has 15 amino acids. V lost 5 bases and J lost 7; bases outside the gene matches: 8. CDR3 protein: CASRLAGGPMNEQFF. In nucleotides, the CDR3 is TGCGCCAGCAGGTTAGCGGGAGGGCCCATGAATGAGCAGTTCTTC.

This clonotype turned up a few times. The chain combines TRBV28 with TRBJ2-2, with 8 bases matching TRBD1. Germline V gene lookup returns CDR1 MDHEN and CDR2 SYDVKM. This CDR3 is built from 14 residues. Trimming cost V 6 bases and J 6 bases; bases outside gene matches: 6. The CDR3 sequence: CASSRQGWAGELFF. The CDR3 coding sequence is TGTGCCAGCAGCAGACAGGGGTGGGCCGGGGAGCTGTTTTTT.

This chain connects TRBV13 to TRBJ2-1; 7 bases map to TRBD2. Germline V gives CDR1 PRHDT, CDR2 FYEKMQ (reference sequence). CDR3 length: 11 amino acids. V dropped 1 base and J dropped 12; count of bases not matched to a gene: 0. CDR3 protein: CASSLASGQFF. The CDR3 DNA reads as TGTGCCAGCAGCTTAGCTAGCGGGCAGTTCTTC.

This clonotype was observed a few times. The CDR3 is CASSLARQGVRNEQFF. CDR3 in DNA: TGTGCCAGCAGCTTGGCTCGACAGGGAGTCCGCAATGAGCAGTTCTTC. V is TRBV5-6 and J is TRBJ2-1, with 7 bases fitting TRBD1. The CDR3 is 16 amino acids. Losses at the gene ends were 0 bases for V and 6 bases for J; bases not matched to a gene: 9. In germline, CDR1 is SGHDT, CDR2 YYEEEE.

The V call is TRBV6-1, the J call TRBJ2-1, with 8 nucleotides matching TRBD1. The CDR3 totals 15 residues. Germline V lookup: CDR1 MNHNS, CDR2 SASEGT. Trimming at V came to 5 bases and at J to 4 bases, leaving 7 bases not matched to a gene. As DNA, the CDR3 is TGTGCCAGCAGTTCAGGACAGGGAATTTACAATGAGCAGTTCTTC. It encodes CASSSGQGIYNEQFF.

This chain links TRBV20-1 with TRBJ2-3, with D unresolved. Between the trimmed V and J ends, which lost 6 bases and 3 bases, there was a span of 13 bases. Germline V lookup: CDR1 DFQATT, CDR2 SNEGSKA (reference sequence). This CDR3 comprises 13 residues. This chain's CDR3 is CSASSYRTDTQYF. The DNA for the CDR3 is TGCAGTGCCTCCTCGTATAGGACAGATACGCAGTATTTT.

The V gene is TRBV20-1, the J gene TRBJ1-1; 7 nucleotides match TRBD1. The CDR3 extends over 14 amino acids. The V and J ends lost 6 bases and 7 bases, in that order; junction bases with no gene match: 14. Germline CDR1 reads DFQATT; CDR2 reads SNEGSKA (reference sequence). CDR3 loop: CSASYRGLIIEAFF. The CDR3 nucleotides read TGCAGTGCAAGCTACAGGGGATTAATTATTGAAGCTTTCTTT.

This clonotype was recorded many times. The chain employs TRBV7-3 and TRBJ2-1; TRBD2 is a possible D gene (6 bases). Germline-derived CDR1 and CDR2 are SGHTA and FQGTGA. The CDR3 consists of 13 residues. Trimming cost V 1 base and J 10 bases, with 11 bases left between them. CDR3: CASSLILAREQFF. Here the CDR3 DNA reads TGTGCCAGCAGCTTAATACTAGCACGAGAGCAGTTCTTC. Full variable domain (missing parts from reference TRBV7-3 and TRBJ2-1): GAGVSQTPSNKVTEKGKYVELRCDPISGHTALYWYRQSLGQGPEFLIYFQGTGAADDSGLPNDRFFAVRPEGSVSTLKIQRTERGDSAVYLCASSLILAREQFFGPGTRLTVL.

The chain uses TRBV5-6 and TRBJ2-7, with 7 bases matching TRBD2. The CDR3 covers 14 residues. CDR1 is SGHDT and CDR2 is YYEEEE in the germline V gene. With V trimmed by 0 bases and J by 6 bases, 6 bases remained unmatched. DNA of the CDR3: TGTGCCAGCAGCTTGGCCCCTAGCGGCTTCGAGCAGTACGTC. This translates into CASSLAPSGFEQYV.